Following are 6 T cell receptor beta chains from one sample sequenced in a study of blood T cells in healthy people across ages. Primers used in a second PCR of about 7 to 12 cycles were a sample-barcoded 5' primer and a J-beta primer mix. TCRdb reprocessed the 5' RACE reads via MiXCR and lists one record per CDR3 protein. Found here are around 1,900,000 distinct CDR3 sequences, roughly two fifths of them singletons; the top ten hold about 21%. Sequencing used blood. These receptors all stem from a human donor in good health.

The V and J genes are TRBV7-2 and TRBJ2-3; TRBD2 matches 8 bases. Germline CDR1 is SGHTA and CDR2 is FQGNSA. This CDR3 has 14 residues. After removal of 7 bases from V and 4 bases from J, the junction contained 7 bases not matched to a gene. For the CDR3, the DNA is TGTGCCAGCAAGCATCTCGGGGGGGCAGATACGCAGTATTTT. Translation: CASKHLGGADTQYF.

This clonotype has only a few counts. The CDR3 nucleotides read TGTGCCAGCAGCTTAGGATCGACTAGCGCTACGCAGTATTTT. Translation gives CASSLGSTSATQYF. This rearrangement joins TRBV7-2 to TRBJ2-3; 8 bases align to TRBD2. The germline V gene has CDR1 SGHTA and CDR2 FQGNSA. The V and J ends lost 1 base and 8 bases, in that order; junction bases with no gene match: 5. The CDR3 extends over 14 amino acids.

This clonotype was seen a handful of times. The chain recombines TRBV7-3 with TRBJ2-1; 8 bases are a match to TRBD1. V lost 5 bases, J lost 1 base, and 4 bases stayed unmatched. The CDR3 covers 15 residues. The germline V gene has CDR1 SGHTA and CDR2 FQGTGA. As DNA, the CDR3 is TGTGCCAGCAGCCGCTGGACAGGGTCCTACAATGAGCAGTTCTTC. It encodes CASSRWTGSYNEQFF.

The rearrangement uses TRBV6-6 and TRBJ1-4; D is undetermined. The CDR3 is made up of 12 amino acids. The V end lost 3 bases, the J end lost 6 bases, and 5 bases lay between the germline ends. CDR1 is MNHNY, CDR2 SVGAGI, per germline (reference sequence). The CDR3 reads CASSYRDEKLFF. In DNA, the CDR3 is TGTGCCAGCAGTTATAGGGATGAAAAACTGTTTTTT.

This clonotype was seen more than once but under ten times. This sequence joins TRBV20-1 and TRBJ1-5, with TRBD1 matching over 11 bases. Germline CDR1 is DFQATT and CDR2 is SNEGSKA (reference sequence). Unmatched junction bases numbered 5, after V lost 4 bases and J lost 6 bases. The length of the CDR3 is 14 residues. CDR3 sequence: CSATTGQGAQPQHF. The CDR3 DNA reads as TGCAGTGCTACAACTGGACAGGGGGCTCAGCCCCAGCATTTT.

There are a few counts of this clonotype. The chain recombines TRBV27 with TRBJ1-2, with a weak D call TRBD1 (6 bases). The V and J ends lost 0 bases and 4 bases respectively, with 15 bases between them. The CDR3 runs to 16 residues. Germline lookup yields CDR1 MNHEY and CDR2 SMNVEV (reference sequence). The CDR3 loop is CASSLSWGALVYGYTF. The CDR3 nucleotides read TGTGCCAGCAGTTTATCGTGGGGGGCGCTTGTCTATGGCTACACCTTC.